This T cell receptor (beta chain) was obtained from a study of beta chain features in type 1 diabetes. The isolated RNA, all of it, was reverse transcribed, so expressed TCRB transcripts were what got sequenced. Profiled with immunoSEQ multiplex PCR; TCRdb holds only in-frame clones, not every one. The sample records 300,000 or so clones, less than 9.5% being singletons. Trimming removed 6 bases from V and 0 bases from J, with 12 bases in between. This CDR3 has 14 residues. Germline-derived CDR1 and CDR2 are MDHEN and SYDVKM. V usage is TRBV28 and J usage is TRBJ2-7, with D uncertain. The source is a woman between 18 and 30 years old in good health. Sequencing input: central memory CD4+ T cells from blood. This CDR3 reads CASRPVGSSYEQYF. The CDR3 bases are TGTGCCAGCAGGCCGGTGGGCAGCTCCTACGAGCAGTACTTC.